This T cell receptor beta chain stems from a study of blood T cells in healthy people across ages (dated by TCRdb to the mid-2010s). Concerning the study at large: In model experiments, template switching captured roughly one uniquely barcoded TCR beta cDNA molecule for every two T cells. The donors were divided into four age groups: young (average around 15 years), middle-aged (approximately 42), aged (about 60) and long-lived (about 79). To avoid experimental bias, donors of different ages were distributed randomly across sequencing lanes. To track age-related changes in TCR beta repertoire diversity, the study relied on deep sequencing normalized with unique cDNA molecular identifiers. For two donors (one aged 18 to 30 and one aged 80 or older), the study analyzed two additional independent replicas of 1 million unique cDNA reads from the same blood draw.

The 39 donors, aged about 6 to 90 years, were systemically healthy Caucasian individuals from Russia. Each donor gave about 10 milliliters of peripheral blood, drawn into EDTA-treated Vacutainer tubes. Ficoll-Paque density-gradient centrifugation was used to isolate PBMCs, with at least 6 million obtained per sample. Total RNA was extracted from PBMCs with Trizol reagent, with at least 6 micrograms obtained per sample. The percentages of naive CD45RAhigh/CD27high T cells were determined by flow cytometry on a PBMC aliquot from every donor. The paper as a whole reports these results and caveats: The long-lived group showed more naive CD4+ T cells, fewer expanded clones and increased TCR diversity than the aged group, suggesting age selection. The percentage of naive T cells measured by flow cytometry correlated strongly with observed TCR beta diversity. Observed TCR beta diversity per million T cells fell roughly linearly with age, and a significant reduction was already apparent by age around 40. Since profiling was done on bulk unsorted PBMCs, naive and antigen-experienced compartments could not be conclusively compared. The CMV infection status of donors was not known, potentially confounding age-related changes in expanded clonotypes. Estimates of total diversity based on one million sequenced T cells were regarded as lower bounds and as underestimates.

Libraries were constructed by 5' RACE. TCRdb shows the sequencer as Illumina HiSeq 2500. The second PCR ran for roughly 7 to 12 cycles and used a J-beta primer mix along with a sample-barcoded 5' primer. A unique molecular identifier was introduced onto each TCR beta cDNA molecule by a template-switch 5' adaptor carrying 12 random nucleotides. Each sample yielded at least 3 million CDR3-containing paired-end reads. First-strand cDNA was synthesized from all RNA with the Mint cDNA synthesis kit, primed by a TRBC-specific oligonucleotide. Following uracil-DNA glycosylase treatment, all cDNA underwent a first 18-cycle PCR with the universal primers M1SS and BC2_uni_R. The source study handled its data this way. Each sample was normalized by randomly selecting 1 million high-quality reads, each carrying a distinct molecular identifier. Reads sharing molecular identifiers were discarded rather than binned into consensus sequences. MiTCR, with a Q25 quality threshold and the strictest error-elimination algorithm, was used for CDR3 identification, clonotype clustering and error correction. A nonparametric unseen species model with Euler transformation was used to estimate lower-bound total TCR beta diversity. In TCRdb, the public reads were trimmed at Q25 with fastp and aligned with MiXCR, with productive beta chains retained. Every CDR3 protein is listed once, alongside the most common genes and DNA of its rows. The V and J calls, along with clone size, are taken from TCRdb and not from the paper's own processing. The sample contains 720,000 or so distinct CDR3 sequences, around 43% of them found a single time. The ten top clones hold around 30% of the sample.

Worth noting for this clonotype: The specificity of this receptor is unknown. There are no base qualities to consult, and no much larger clone falls within one base.

The junction shows trimming of 6 bases on V and 5 bases on J, plus 16 bases between the germline ends. As encoded in the germline V gene, CDR1 is SGHTA while CDR2 is FQGNSA. The CDR3 runs 14 amino acids, cysteine and phenylalanine included. The entry retains the CDR3 DNA only, 42 bases that are in frame from base 1. Material: blood. The sequence was collected from a man older than 75 in good health. The chain is made from TRBV7-2 and TRBJ2-5; the D gene lacks a confident call. The CDR3 sequence is CASSSFTSAETQYF. The sequenced DNA is TGTGCCAGCAGTTCGTTTACTTCGGCGGAGACCCAGTACTTC.